The subject of this entry is one T cell receptor (beta chain). The target antigen is unknown. The cryopreserved samples used held 1-10 million PBMC prior to extraction of DNA. CDR3 size: 15 residues. Trimming cost V 3 bases and J 3 bases; bases outside gene matches: 5. Germline CDR1 is MRHNA and CDR2 is SNTAGT. The sample is drawn from a study of long-term antiretroviral therapy in people with HIV. The study's findings and limits: The data indicate that diversity increased after ART but remained below transplant donor controls.

The libraries were made with immunoSEQ v3.0 at survey level. Repertoires were generated with immunoSEQ multiplex PCR, while TCRdb's copy carries only in-frame clones and drops some. The sample holds around 43,000 clones, about 94% seen once. The chain uses TRBV6-4 and TRBJ2-3; 8 nucleotides match TRBD2. The clonotype was recovered from a young man with HIV. The sample was unsorted PBMCs, taken 9.2 years after starting antiretroviral therapy. CDR3 protein: CASSEGSGETDTQYF. The DNA for the CDR3 is TGTGCCAGCAGTGAGGGTAGCGGGGAGACAGATACGCAGTATTTT.